The source of this T cell receptor beta chain is a study of PD-1 blockade in classical Hodgkin lymphoma. Findings of the study overall: Possible causes of repertoire differences, disease activity or prior therapy, remain undefined. At C4D1, TCR diversity had climbed significantly for CD4+ cells, though not for CD8+ cells. Complete responders' baseline diversity resembled that of newly diagnosed patients. Reports described newly diagnosed patients as having lower baseline TCR diversity than healthy donors.

The protocol was immunoSEQ multiplex PCR, while the TCRdb copy is restricted to in-frame clones and leaves out a portion. The data contain more than 90,000 clones, approximately 80% of them singletons. The V gene's germline CDR1 is SGHDN and CDR2 FVKESK. The CDR3 has 15 residues. Losses at the gene ends were 4 bases for V and 2 bases for J; bases not matched to a gene: 7. Each and every patient relapsed after autologous stem cell transplantation, and patients got differing brentuximab vedotin exposure. Comment on this clone: Its target is unknown.

The input for sequencing was peripheral blood mononuclear cells (PBMCs), taken before the second cycle of nivolumab. The chain employs TRBV14 and TRBJ1-1; the match to TRBD1 covers 7 bases. The source of this sequence is a human donor with classical Hodgkin lymphoma. In DNA form, the CDR3 reads TGTGCCAGCAGCCCGCCGACAGGGCAAAACACTGAAGCTTTCTTT. Translated, it gives CASSPPTGQNTEAFF.